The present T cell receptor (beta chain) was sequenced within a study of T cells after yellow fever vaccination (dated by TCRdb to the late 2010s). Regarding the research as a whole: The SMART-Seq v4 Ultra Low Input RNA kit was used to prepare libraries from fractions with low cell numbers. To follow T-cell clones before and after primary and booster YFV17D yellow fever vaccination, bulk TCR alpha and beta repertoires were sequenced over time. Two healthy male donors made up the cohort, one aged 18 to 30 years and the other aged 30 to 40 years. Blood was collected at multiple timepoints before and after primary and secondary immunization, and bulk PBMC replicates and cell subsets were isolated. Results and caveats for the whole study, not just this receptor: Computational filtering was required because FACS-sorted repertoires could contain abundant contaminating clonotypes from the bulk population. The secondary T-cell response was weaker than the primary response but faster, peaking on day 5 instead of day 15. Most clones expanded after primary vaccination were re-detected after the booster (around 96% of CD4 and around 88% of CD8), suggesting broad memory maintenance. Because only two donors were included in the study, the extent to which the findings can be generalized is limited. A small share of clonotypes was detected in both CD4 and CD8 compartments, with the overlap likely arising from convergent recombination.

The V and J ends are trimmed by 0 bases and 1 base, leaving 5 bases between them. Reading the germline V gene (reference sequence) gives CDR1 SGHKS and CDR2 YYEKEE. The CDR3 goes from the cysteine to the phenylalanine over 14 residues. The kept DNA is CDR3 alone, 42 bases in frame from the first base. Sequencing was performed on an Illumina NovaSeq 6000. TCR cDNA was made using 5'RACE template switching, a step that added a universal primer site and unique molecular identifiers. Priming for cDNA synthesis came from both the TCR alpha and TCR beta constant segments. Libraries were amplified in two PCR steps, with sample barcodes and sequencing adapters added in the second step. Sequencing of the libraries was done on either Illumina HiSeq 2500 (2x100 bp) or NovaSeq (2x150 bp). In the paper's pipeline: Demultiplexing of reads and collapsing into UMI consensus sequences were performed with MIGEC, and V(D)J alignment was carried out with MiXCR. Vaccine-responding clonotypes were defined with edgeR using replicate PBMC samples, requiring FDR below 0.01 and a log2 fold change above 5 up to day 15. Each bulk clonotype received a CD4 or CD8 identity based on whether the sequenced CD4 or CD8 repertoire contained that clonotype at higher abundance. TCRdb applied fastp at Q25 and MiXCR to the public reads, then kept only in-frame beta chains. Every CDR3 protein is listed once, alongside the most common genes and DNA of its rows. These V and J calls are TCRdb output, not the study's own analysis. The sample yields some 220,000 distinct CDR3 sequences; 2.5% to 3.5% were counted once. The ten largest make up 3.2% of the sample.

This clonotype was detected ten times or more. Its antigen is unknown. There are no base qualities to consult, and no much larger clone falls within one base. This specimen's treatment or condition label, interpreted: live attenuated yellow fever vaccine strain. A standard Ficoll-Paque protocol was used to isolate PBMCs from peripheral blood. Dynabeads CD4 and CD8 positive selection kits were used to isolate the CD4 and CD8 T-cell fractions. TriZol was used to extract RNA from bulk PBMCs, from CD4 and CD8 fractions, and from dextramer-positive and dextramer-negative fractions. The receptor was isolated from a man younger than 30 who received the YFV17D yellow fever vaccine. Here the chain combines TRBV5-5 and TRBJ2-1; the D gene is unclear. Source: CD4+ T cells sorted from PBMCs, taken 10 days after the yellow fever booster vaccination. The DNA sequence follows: TGTGCCAGCAGCTTGGGAGAGTCCTACAATGAGCAGTTCTTC. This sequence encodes CASSLGESYNEQFF.